The present TCR beta chain was sequenced within a study of tumor-infiltrating lymphocytes in primary liver carcinoma. For the study at large: The tumors, T1-T3 N0M0 lesions, were roughly 4 to 11 cm across.

A note on this clonotype: Its antigen is still unknown.

Germline CDR1 and CDR2: SGHAT and FQNNGV. The CDR3 is made up of 16 amino acids. Trimming cost V 5 bases and J 6 bases; bases outside gene matches: 14. With a constant-region primer, TCR beta cDNA was made from about 0.5 ug of total RNA. It was through three nested multiplex PCR rounds of slightly modified ARM-PCR that TCR beta libraries arose. A C-beta reverse primer and TRBV1-TRBV30 forward primers served in each of the first two PCR rounds, at 9 to 10 cycles apiece. Each CDR3 protein gets one entry after TCRdb re-called the multiplex PCR reads with MiXCR. The table records about 330,000 distinct CDR3 sequences, roughly 61% of them present only once. Study conclusions and caveats: When set against blood, tumors had a significantly higher top-250-clone fraction (p = 0.039). The study found tumor-adjacent and tumor-blood pairs overlapped less than tumor region pairs.

RNA was extracted from whole blood without cell sorting, alongside germline DNA. The TCR originated in a man aged 40-55 years with primary liver carcinoma and hepatitis B virus infection. Sequenced: peripheral blood. This chain uses TRBV11-2 with TRBJ2-3, with 7 nucleotides matching TRBD2. The chain's CDR3 is CASSPNSGLTTDTQYF. The CDR3 DNA sequence: TGTGCCAGCAGCCCCAATAGCGGGCTTACCACGGATACGCAGTATTTT.